This is a list of T cell receptor beta chains from one sample in a study of long-term antiretroviral therapy in people with HIV. The data were produced by immunoSEQ multiplex PCR, yet TCRdb's version contains in-frame clones alone and is incomplete. The data show 27,000 or so clones, about 86% seen once. Material: unsorted PBMCs, obtained 1.2 years after starting antiretroviral therapy. The receptor set was obtained from a man aged 50 or older with HIV. Each CDR3 is given with its conserved first and last residue. The D gene is left open where the match is weak. Not every row has a clone size; where given, it reads once, few, many or a size class.

cdr3_nt	cdr3_aa	clone_size	v_call	d_call	j_call
TGTGCCAGCAGTTTTGGGGACTCCTACGAGCAGTACTTC	CASSFGDSYEQYF	-	TRBV28	-	TRBJ2-7
TGTGCCTGGAATCCCGACGGTGATGGCTACACCTTC	CAWNPDGDGYTF	few	TRBV30	-	TRBJ1-2
TGTGCCAGCTCACCCCTTGATTCCGGGACAAGCCCCGGGGAGCTGTTTTTT	CASSPLDSGTSPGELFF	-	TRBV18	-	TRBJ2-2
TGTGCCAGCAGTTTAGGCCTAACGGGCACTGAAGCTTTCTTT	CASSLGLTGTEAFF	-	TRBV28	-	TRBJ1-1
TGCAGCGCTCTACGGGACCGGGGGACCCCCTATGGCTACACCTTC	CSALRDRGTPYGYTF	-	TRBV29-1	-	TRBJ1-2
TGTGCCAGCAGGAAATCTACAGGGATGAACACTGAAGCTTTCTTT	CASRKSTGMNTEAFF	-	TRBV6-5	-	TRBJ1-1
TGTGCCAGCAGCGCAACACTGAACACCGGGGAGCTGTTTTTT	CASSATLNTGELFF	-	TRBV9	-	TRBJ2-2
TGTGCCAGCAAATCCCTCTACAAAACAGGGGGCTTGTCCGGATATGGCTACACCTTC	CASKSLYKTGGLSGYGYTF	-	TRBV28	TRBD1	TRBJ1-2
TGTGCCAGCTCACAGGGACAGACTACCGGGGAGCTGTTTTTT	CASSQGQTTGELFF	-	TRBV18	TRBD1	TRBJ2-2
TGTGCCTGGAGTGCAGGGGTATTGCTTAAAAACATTCAGTACTTC	CAWSAGVLLKNIQYF	-	TRBV30	-	TRBJ2-4
TGTGCCAGCAGATCCCCGTGGACAGATGAAGCTTTCTTT	CASRSPWTDEAFF	-	TRBV6-5	-	TRBJ1-1
TGTGCCAGCAGTCCCTCACTAGCGGGGGTCTACGAGCAGTACTTC	CASSPSLAGVYEQYF	-	TRBV28	TRBD2	TRBJ2-7
TGCGCCAGCAGCCTGGGGGGTAGCGGGGCGGGTGAGACCCAGTACTTC	CASSLGGSGAGETQYF	-	TRBV4-1	TRBD2	TRBJ2-5
TGTGCCAGCAGCTTGTCGGGAGGGCGGGTGCAGTTCTTC	CASSLSGGRVQFF	-	TRBV5-4	TRBD2	TRBJ2-1
TGTGCCAGCAGCTTAGAGGCAGGCACCTACGAGCAGTACTTC	CASSLEAGTYEQYF	-	TRBV7-2	-	TRBJ2-7
TGTGCCAGCAGCTTAGAAAGGGGCAGCAATCAGCCCCAGCATTTT	CASSLERGSNQPQHF	-	TRBV7-2	-	TRBJ1-5
TGTGCCAGCAGCTCACCGGGATCAGATAACAATGAGCAGTTCTTC	CASSSPGSDNNEQFF	-	TRBV7-3	-	TRBJ2-1
TGTGCCAGCAGCCTAGGGCAGTCCTACGAGCAGTACTTC	CASSLGQSYEQYF	-	TRBV6-1	-	TRBJ2-7
TGTGCCAGTAGTACCGGGACAGGGGTTGGTTCACCCCTCCACTTT	CASSTGTGVGSPLHF	-	TRBV19	TRBD1	TRBJ1-6
TGTGCCAGCTCACCGCAGAACACTGAAGCTTTCTTT	CASSPQNTEAFF	-	TRBV18	-	TRBJ1-1
TGTGCCTGGAGCCGGCAAGCCACGGAAGCTTTCTTT	CAWSRQATEAFF	-	TRBV30	-	TRBJ1-1
TGTGCCAGCAGTTATGCCGGGACAGGGGATGAAAAACTGTTTTTT	CASSYAGTGDEKLFF	-	TRBV28	TRBD1	TRBJ1-4
TGTGCCAGCAGCTTTGGGACCCGAACCTACGAGCAGTACTTC	CASSFGTRTYEQYF	-	TRBV7-2	-	TRBJ2-7
TGTGCCATCAGTGCTGGGGGAGTAGCGGGGAATGAGCAGTTCTTC	CAISAGGVAGNEQFF	-	TRBV10-3	TRBD2	TRBJ2-1
TGTGCCAGCAGCCCCACCCCCCGGGACAGGTCAAACTATGGCTACACCTTC	CASSPTPRDRSNYGYTF	-	TRBV13	TRBD1	TRBJ1-2
TGTGCCAGCAGCGCCGGGAACCTCGGGGACACCATATATTTT	CASSAGNLGDTIYF	-	TRBV13	-	TRBJ1-3
TGTGCCAGCAGCGGACAGGGCGGAGAGACCCAGTACTTC	CASSGQGGETQYF	-	TRBV2	TRBD1	TRBJ2-5
TGTGCCAGCAGCTCTCGTTTACGGGACAACGAGCAGTACTTC	CASSSRLRDNEQYF	-	TRBV7-2	-	TRBJ2-7
TGCAGCGTAGAAACGGGGGGTAACTATGGCTACACCTTC	CSVETGGNYGYTF	-	TRBV29-1	-	TRBJ1-2
TGTGCCAGCCCGAGACAGGGGAATTCACCCCTCCACTTT	CASPRQGNSPLHF	-	TRBV21-1	-	TRBJ1-6
TGTGCCACCCTAGCGGGGGGGCAGGGAGATACGCAGTATTTT	CATLAGGQGDTQYF	-	TRBV10-3	TRBD2	TRBJ2-3
TGTGCCAGCAGCCCCGGGGGGGTGAGGGAGACCCAGTACTTC	CASSPGGVRETQYF	-	TRBV6-6	TRBD2	TRBJ2-5
TGTGCCAGCAGCTTAGGCCTGGCGGGGCAAGACAATGAGCAGTTCTTC	CASSLGLAGQDNEQFF	few	TRBV13	-	TRBJ2-1
TGTGCCAGCAGGTCACCGGGACTAGCGGGAATACAAGAGACCCAGTACTTC	CASRSPGLAGIQETQYF	-	TRBV28	TRBD2	TRBJ2-5
TGTGCCAGCAGCACCAGGACAGGAACAATTAATGAGCAGTTCTTC	CASSTRTGTINEQFF	-	TRBV7-2	TRBD1	TRBJ2-1